This T cell receptor (beta chain) was identified during a study of high-grade serous ovarian cancer treatment subgroups. Overall study: Each sample yielded on average roughly 7,400 unique TCR beta rearrangements from approximately 13,000 reads. General observations from the study: These tumor repertoires lack spatial information from bulk sequencing.

V gave up 2 bases and J gave up 3 bases, with 7 bases separating them. CDR3 length equals 13 residues. Germline values: CDR1 MNHNY, CDR2 SVGAGI (reference sequence). Only in-frame clones appear in the TCRdb table, and some are missing; sequencing was by immunoSEQ multiplex PCR. This sample has about 16,000 clones, with roughly 70% found just once. The tumor samples were collected prior to definitive surgery or chemotherapy. A few counts support this clone. The antigen is not known. The sequence was obtained from a human donor with high-grade serous ovarian cancer. The V gene is TRBV6-6, the J gene TRBJ2-5, with D perhaps matching TRBD1 (5 bases). Material for sequencing was tumor tissue. The CDR3 spells CASSYGAKETQYF. Here the CDR3 DNA reads TGTGCCAGCAGTTACGGGGCGAAAGAGACCCAGTACTTC.